This T cell receptor beta chain derives from a study of OX40 agonist ivuxolimab in advanced cancers. Method: immunoSEQ multiplex PCR; TCRdb's copy keeps in-frame clones and lacks some. The profile shows tens of thousands of clones, 80% to 90% of them singletons. The sample was CD4+ or CD8+ T cells sorted from blood, taken in a trial of the OX40 agonist ivuxolimab. This sequence originates from an adult with an advanced solid tumor such as melanoma, head and neck, liver or kidney cancer.

CDR3 DNA sequence: TGTGCCAGCAGCTTAGGGGGAGAAAACTATGGCTACACCTTC. Its translation: CASSLGGENYGYTF. The chain couples TRBV7-2 to TRBJ1-2; no definite D call. V dropped 1 base and J dropped 2 bases, with 8 bases sitting between them. The germline CDR1 and CDR2 sequences are SGHTA and FQGNSA. The CDR3 runs 14 residues.